A selection of T cell receptor beta chains follows, all from one sample in a study of molecular identifiers for immune sequencing clone quantification. One entry per CDR3 protein results from TCRdb running MiXCR on the PCR reads. The sample contains approximately 630,000 distinct CDR3 sequences, around 25% of which appear only once. Sequencing was carried out using naive CD8+ T cells from blood, with Jurkat cell RNA spiked in. The receptor set was obtained from a human donor in good health. Some libraries in this study had Jurkat cell RNA spiked in. The CDR3 runs from the conserved cysteine through the conserved F or W. The D gene is left open where the match is weak. Size is stated for part of the rows, as once, few or many counts, or as a class when the clone is expanded.

v_gene,abundance,j_gene,d_gene,CDR3nt,CDR3aa
TRBV9,many,TRBJ2-3,TRBD2,TGTGCCAGCAGCGTATTAGCGGGGGGGCCTCAGGATACGCAGTATTTT,CASSVLAGGPQDTQYF
TRBV7-9,.,TRBJ1-4,.,TGTGCCAGCAGCCCAAAACAGGGTGCAACTAATGAAAAACTGTTTTTT,CASSPKQGATNEKLFF
TRBV27,few,TRBJ1-5,.,TGTGCCAGCAGTTTGGTTTTAAATCAGCCCCAGCATTTT,CASSLVLNQPQHF
TRBV4-1,many,TRBJ2-5,.,TGCGCCAGCAGCCACCGGCCCGGGACCGACCGACAAGAGACCCAGTACTTC,CASSHRPGTDRQETQYF
TRBV5-1,few,TRBJ2-2,.,TGCGCCAGCAGCTTGGGATGGGACAACACCGGGGAGCTGTTTTTT,CASSLGWDNTGELFF
TRBV20-1,many,TRBJ1-5,.,TGCAGTGCCAAGCCCCCGACAGGATGGCCCCAGCATTTT,CSAKPPTGWPQHF
TRBV6-5,few,TRBJ1-3,.,TGTGCCAGCAGTTACCGGCCGCCGGGACACCAATCTGGAAACACCATATATTTT,CASSYRPPGHQSGNTIYF
TRBV7-2,.,TRBJ2-1,.,TGTGCCAGCAGCCCGGTAAACAATGAGCAGTTCTTC,CASSPVNNEQFF
TRBV20-1,many,TRBJ2-3,.,TGCAGTGCTAGAGATCTTCGAGCCCCCCGAATCACAGATACGCAGTATTTT,CSARDLRAPRITDTQYF
TRBV5-6,few,TRBJ1-2,.,TGTGCCAGCAGCTTGAACACCCCTGACGAGGGGCCTAACTATGGCTACACCTTC,CASSLNTPDEGPNYGYTF
TRBV4-1,.,TRBJ2-4,TRBD1,TGCGCCAGCAGCCAAACCGAAACATGGGACAGGAGTTTCAAAAACCTTCAGTACTTC,CASSQTETWDRSFKNLQYF
TRBV12-3/TRBV12-4,few,TRBJ2-2,.,TGTGCCAGCAGTCGACCGCACCCGTCCGGGGAGCTGTTTTTT,CASSRPHPSGELFF
TRBV12-3/TRBV12-4,many,TRBJ2-3,.,TGTGCCAGCAGCCCCCTTACGGACCCAAGCACAGATACGCAGTATTTT,CASSPLTDPSTDTQYF
TRBV12-3/TRBV12-4,many,TRBJ1-5,.,TGTGCCAGCAGTGACCATAGCAATCAGCCCCAGCATTTT,CASSDHSNQPQHF
TRBV20-1,.,TRBJ1-1,.,TGCAGTGCTAGATGGGCGGGGAACACTGAAGCTTTCTTT,CSARWAGNTEAFF